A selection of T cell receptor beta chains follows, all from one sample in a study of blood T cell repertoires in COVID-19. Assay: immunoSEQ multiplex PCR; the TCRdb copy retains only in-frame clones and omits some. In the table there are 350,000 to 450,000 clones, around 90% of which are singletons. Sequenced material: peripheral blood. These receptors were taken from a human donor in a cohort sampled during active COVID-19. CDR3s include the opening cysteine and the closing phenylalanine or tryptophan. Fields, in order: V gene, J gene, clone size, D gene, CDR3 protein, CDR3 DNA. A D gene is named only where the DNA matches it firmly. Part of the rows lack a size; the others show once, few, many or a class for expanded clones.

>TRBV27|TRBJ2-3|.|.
CASSSSQGGNKDTQYF
TGTGCCAGCAGTTCATCACAGGGAGGGAATAAAGATACGCAGTATTTT
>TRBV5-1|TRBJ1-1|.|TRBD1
CASTRTGLNTEAFF
TGCGCCAGCACCCGGACAGGCCTGAACACTGAAGCTTTCTTT
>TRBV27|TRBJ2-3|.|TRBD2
CASSLEGPIAGGFASTDTQYF
TGTGCCAGCAGTTTAGAAGGTCCCATAGCGGGAGGGTTCGCTAGCACAGATACGCAGTATTTT
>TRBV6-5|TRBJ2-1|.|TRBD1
CASREETGFVDEQFF
TGTGCCAGCAGAGAGGAGACAGGGTTCGTCGATGAGCAGTTCTTC
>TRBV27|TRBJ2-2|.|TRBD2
CASKLAGVTGELFF
TGTGCCAGCAAACTAGCGGGAGTTACCGGGGAGCTGTTTTTT
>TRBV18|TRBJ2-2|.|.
CASSPRGRATGELFF
TGTGCCAGCTCACCACGCGGCAGAGCCACCGGGGAGCTGTTTTTT
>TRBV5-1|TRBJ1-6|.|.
CASNYQGRENSPLHF
TGCGCCAGCAATTATCAGGGCAGGGAAAATTCACCCCTCCACTTT
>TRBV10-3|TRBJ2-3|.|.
CAGTGGYTDTQYF
TGTGCCGGGACTGGGGGATACACAGATACGCAGTATTTT
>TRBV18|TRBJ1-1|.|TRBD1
CASSPPTGQGAVNTEAFF
TGTGCCAGCTCACCACCAACGGGACAGGGGGCGGTGAACACTGAAGCTTTCTTT
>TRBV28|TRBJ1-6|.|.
CASSLNRDSPLHF
TGTGCCAGCAGTTTAAACCGGGATTCACCCCTCCACTTT
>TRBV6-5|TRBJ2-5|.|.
CASSAGQETQYF
TGTGCCAGCTCGGCAGGACAAGAGACCCAGTACTTC
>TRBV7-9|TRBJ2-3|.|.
CASSPGTLPPDTQYF
TGTGCCAGCAGCCCCGGGACACTCCCTCCAGATACGCAGTATTTT
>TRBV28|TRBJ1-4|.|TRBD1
CASCGDGTGGREKLFF
TGTGCCAGTTGCGGGGACGGGACAGGTGGTCGAGAAAAACTGTTTTTT
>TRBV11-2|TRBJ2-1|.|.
CASSSAGGEQFF
TGTGCCAGCAGCTCGGCCGGAGGGGAGCAGTTCTTC
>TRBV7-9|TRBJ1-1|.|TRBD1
CASSHRTGGTEAFF
TGTGCCAGCAGCCACAGAACAGGGGGCACTGAAGCTTTCTTT
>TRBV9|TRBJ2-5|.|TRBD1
CASSEGQGAGETQYF
TGTGCCAGCAGCGAGGGACAGGGGGCGGGAGAGACCCAGTACTTC
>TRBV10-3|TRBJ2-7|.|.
CAVGQYSGYEQYF
TGTGCCGTCGGACAGTACTCTGGGTACGAGCAGTACTTC
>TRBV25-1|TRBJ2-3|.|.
CASRSGWRQTLSTDTQYF
TGTGCCAGCAGAAGTGGGTGGAGGCAGACTCTTAGCACAGATACGCAGTATTTT
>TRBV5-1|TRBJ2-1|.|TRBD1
CASSSQGEWNEQFF
TGCGCCAGCAGCTCCCAGGGGGAGTGGAATGAGCAGTTCTTC
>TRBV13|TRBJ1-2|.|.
CASSSLAETALVYGYTF
TGTGCCAGCAGCTCCCTCGCCGAGACAGCCTTGGTCTATGGCTACACCTTC
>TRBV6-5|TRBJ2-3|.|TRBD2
CASRRAGRADTQYF
TGTGCCAGCAGAAGAGCGGGGAGGGCAGATACGCAGTATTTT
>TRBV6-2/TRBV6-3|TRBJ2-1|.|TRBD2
CASSSSGRAAEQFF
TGTGCCAGCAGTTCTAGCGGGAGGGCAGCCGAGCAGTTCTTC
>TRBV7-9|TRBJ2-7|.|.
CASSLVSVNFGGEQYF
TGTGCCAGCAGCTTAGTTTCCGTGAACTTTGGCGGCGAGCAGTACTTC
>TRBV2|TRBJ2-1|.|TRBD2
CASSERLAGGLNEQFF
TGTGCCAGCAGTGAACGACTAGCGGGGGGCTTGAATGAGCAGTTCTTC
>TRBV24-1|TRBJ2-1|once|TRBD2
CATSDWGASGRALEQFF
TGTGCCACCAGTGATTGGGGGGCTAGCGGGAGGGCCTTAGAGCAGTTCTTC
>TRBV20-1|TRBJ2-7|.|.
CSASPREFGSYEQYF
TGCAGTGCTAGTCCCCGGGAATTTGGCTCCTACGAGCAGTACTTC
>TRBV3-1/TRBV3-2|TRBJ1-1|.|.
CASSQDTNTEAFF
TGTGCCAGCAGCCAAGACACTAACACTGAAGCTTTCTTT